This T cell receptor (beta chain) was captured by sequencing in a study of immune heterogeneity within non-small cell lung tumors. Study results and caveats: Identical dominant CDR3 beta clonotypes recurred among a patient's tumor sites, alongside site-unique high-frequency clones. Local T-cell repertoire clonality was correlated with local tumor mutational burden, and the correlation was positive. It was moderate in strength but statistically significant (R approximately 0.3).

About this clonotype itself: The antigen is undetermined.

The template for each sample was approximately 0.65 ug of genomic DNA, which had been extracted from bulk tumor tissue. Surgical sampling yielded several biopsies per primary tumor (spaced far apart). Patients underwent curative surgery for non-small cell lung cancer (untreated and newly diagnosed). Amplification of TCR beta CDR3 was performed by multiplex PCR with 32 V and 13 J primers. TCRdb fed the multiplex PCR reads into MiXCR, producing one record per CDR3 protein. This sample has about 4,300 distinct CDR3 sequences, with about 22% found just once. The CDR3 contains 17 residues. The V segment lost 2 bases and the J segment 2 bases; nucleotides outside the gene matches: 4. Germline CDR1 is ENHRY and CDR2 is SYGVKD.

The TCR originated in a man between 65 and 85 years old with non-small cell lung cancer. J is TRBJ1-5 and V is TRBV10-3; 12 bases match TRBD1. Material for sequencing was lung tumor tissue. The CDR3 here is CAISEGTGGVGNQPQHF. CDR3 sequence (DNA): TGTGCCATCAGTGAGGGGACAGGGGGCGTCGGCAATCAGCCCCAGCATTTT.